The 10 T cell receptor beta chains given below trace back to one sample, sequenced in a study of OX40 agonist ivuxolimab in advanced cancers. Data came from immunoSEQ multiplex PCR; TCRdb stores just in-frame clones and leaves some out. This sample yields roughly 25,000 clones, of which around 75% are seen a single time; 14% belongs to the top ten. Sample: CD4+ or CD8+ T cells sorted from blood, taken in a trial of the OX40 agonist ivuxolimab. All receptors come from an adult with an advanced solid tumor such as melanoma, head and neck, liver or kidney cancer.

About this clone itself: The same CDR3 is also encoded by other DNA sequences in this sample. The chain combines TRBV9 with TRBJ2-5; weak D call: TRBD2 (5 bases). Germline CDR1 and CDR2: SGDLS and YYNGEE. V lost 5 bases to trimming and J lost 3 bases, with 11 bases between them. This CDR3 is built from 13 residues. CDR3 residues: CASSLTREETQYF. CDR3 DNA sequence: TGTGCCAGCAGTTTAACTAGAGAAGAGACCCAGTACTTC.

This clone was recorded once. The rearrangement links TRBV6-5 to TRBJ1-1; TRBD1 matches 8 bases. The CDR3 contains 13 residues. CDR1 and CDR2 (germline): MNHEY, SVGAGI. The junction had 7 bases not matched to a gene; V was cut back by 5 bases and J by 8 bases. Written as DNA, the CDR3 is TGTGCCAGCAGTAGGACAGGGAGTCTCGAAGCTTTCTTT. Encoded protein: CASSRTGSLEAFF.

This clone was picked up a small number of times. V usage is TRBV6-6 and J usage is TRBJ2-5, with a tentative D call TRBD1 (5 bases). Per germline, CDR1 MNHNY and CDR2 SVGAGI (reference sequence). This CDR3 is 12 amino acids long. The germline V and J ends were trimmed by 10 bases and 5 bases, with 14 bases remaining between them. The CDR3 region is CATLSGMETQYF. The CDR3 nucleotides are TGTGCCACCCTCTCAGGGATGGAGACCCAGTACTTC.

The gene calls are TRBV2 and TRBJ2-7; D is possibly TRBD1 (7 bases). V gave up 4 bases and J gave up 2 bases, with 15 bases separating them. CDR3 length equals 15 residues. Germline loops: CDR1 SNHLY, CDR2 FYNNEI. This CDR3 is CASSVIRGDTYEQYF. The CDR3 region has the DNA TGTGCCAGCAGTGTGATCAGGGGGGACACCTACGAGCAGTACTTC.

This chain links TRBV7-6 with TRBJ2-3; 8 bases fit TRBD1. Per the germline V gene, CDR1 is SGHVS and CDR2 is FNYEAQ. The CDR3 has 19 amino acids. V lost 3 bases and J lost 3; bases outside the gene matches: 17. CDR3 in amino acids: CASSFAGTGPPLSTDTQYF. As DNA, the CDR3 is TGTGCCAGCAGCTTCGCCGGGACAGGACCCCCTTTGAGTACAGATACGCAGTATTTT.

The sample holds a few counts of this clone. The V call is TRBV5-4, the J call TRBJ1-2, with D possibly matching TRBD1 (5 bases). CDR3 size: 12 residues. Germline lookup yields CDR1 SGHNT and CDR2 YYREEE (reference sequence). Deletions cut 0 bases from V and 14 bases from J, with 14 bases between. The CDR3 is CASSLDQGGNTF. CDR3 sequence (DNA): TGTGCCAGCAGCTTGGATCAGGGAGGAAATACCTTC.

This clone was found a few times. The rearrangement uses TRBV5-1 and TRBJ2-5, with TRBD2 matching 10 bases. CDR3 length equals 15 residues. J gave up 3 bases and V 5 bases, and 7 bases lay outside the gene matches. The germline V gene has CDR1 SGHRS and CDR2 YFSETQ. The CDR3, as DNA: TGCGCCAGCAGGTCCGGGACTAGCGTAGAAGAGACCCAGTACTTC. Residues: CASRSGTSVEETQYF.

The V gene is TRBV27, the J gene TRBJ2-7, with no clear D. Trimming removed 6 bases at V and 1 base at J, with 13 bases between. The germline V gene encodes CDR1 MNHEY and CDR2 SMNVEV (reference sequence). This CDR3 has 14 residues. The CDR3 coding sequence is TGTGCCAGCAGGTACCGGTATCCTTCCTACGAGCAGTACTTC. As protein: CASRYRYPSYEQYF.

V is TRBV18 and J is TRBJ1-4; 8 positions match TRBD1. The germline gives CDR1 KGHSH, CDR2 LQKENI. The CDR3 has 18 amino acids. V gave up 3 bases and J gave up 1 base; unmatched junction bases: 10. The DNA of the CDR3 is TGTGCCAGCTCACCGACGACAGGGGAGATTGTAACTAATGAAAAACTGTTTTTT. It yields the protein CASSPTTGEIVTNEKLFF.

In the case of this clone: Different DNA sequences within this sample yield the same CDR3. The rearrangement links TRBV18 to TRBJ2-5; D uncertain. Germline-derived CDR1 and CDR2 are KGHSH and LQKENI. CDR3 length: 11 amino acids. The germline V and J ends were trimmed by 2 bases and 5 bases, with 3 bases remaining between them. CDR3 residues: CASSPGETQYF. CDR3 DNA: TGTGCCAGCTCACCAGGGGAGACCCAGTACTTC.